This T cell receptor beta chain came from a study of blood T cell repertoires in COVID-19. Overall study context: Samples of COVID-19 (acute and convalescent) were obtained from the United States, Italy and Spain. Sample material is recorded as cDNA or gDNA derived from T cells, B-cell-depleted T cells, or PBMCs.

Authors' processing steps: Counts of nucleated cells, estimated from reference gene primer amplification, were obtained. Sequencing used immunoSEQ multiplex PCR; TCRdb keeps in-frame clones, though not all of them. V and J calls and clone size come straight from that table; D and trimming were deduced from the DNA. Counted here are roughly 250,000 clones, roughly 80% occurring once; the ten biggest clones make up about 9.5%. Trimming at V came to 4 bases and at J to 5 bases, leaving 14 bases not matched to a gene. The CDR3 has 17 amino acids. Germline V CDR1 and CDR2: SQVTM, ANQGSEA. The receptor was derived from a woman older than 75 with acute or convalescent COVID-19. Sequenced: peripheral blood. The rearrangement links TRBV29-1 to TRBJ2-2, with TRBD2 matching over 9 bases. CDR3 coding DNA: TGCAGCGTTGTCGGGGCTAGCGGGGCCCGGGGGACCGGGGAGCTGTTTTTT. Translating it yields CSVVGASGARGTGELFF.